This is a list of T cell receptor beta chains from one sample in a study of T cells in localized non-small cell lung cancer. Repertoires were generated with immunoSEQ multiplex PCR, while TCRdb's copy carries only in-frame clones and drops some. This table has over 20,000 clones, 88% appearing once. Sequenced here: peripheral blood mononuclear cells, sampled before any cancer treatment. The receptors originated from a male donor aged 60 or older with stage II lung adenocarcinoma. Each CDR3 is given with its conserved first and last residue. D genes are given only for firm matches. Only part of the rows carry a size: once, few, many, or a class if the clone is expanded.

V gene	D gene	clone size	CDR3 length	J gene	CDR3 protein	CDR3 DNA
TRBV5-1	NA	NA	14	TRBJ2-5	CASSLSFSQETQYF	TGCGCCAGCAGCTTGAGTTTCTCCCAAGAGACCCAGTACTTC
TRBV2	TRBD2	NA	13	TRBJ2-7	CARNGLAGGEQYF	TGTGCCAGAAATGGACTAGCGGGAGGGGAGCAGTACTTC
TRBV10-3	TRBD1	NA	14	TRBJ1-1	CAISGQQGRTEAFF	TGTGCCATCAGTGGCCAACAGGGGCGCACTGAAGCTTTCTTT
TRBV29-1	NA	few	13	TRBJ2-3	CSVDQGGTDTQYF	TGCAGCGTTGACCAGGGAGGCACAGATACGCAGTATTTT
TRBV21-1	NA	NA	17	TRBJ2-7	CASSKKNYRIVTYEQYF	TGTGCCAGCAGCAAAAAGAATTACCGGATTGTCACCTACGAGCAGTACTTC
TRBV19	NA	NA	17	TRBJ2-5	CASSIGSTPILGETQYF	TGTGCCAGTAGTATTGGATCTACACCAATACTGGGGGAGACCCAGTACTTC
TRBV18	NA	NA	13	TRBJ2-1	CASSPSQDNEQFF	TGTGCCAGCTCACCTTCACAGGACAATGAGCAGTTCTTC
TRBV7-2	NA	NA	16	TRBJ2-1	CASSSRDRTGVNEQFF	TGTGCCAGCAGCTCTCGCGACCGGACCGGTGTGAATGAGCAGTTCTTC
TRBV7-9	NA	NA	10	TRBJ1-2	CASSPYGYTF	TGTGCCAGCAGCCCTTATGGCTACACCTTC
TRBV19	TRBD2	NA	17	TRBJ2-1	CASSGLLGLAAYNEQFF	TGTGCCAGTAGTGGACTTTTGGGACTAGCGGCTTACAATGAGCAGTTCTTC
TRBV9	TRBD2	NA	15	TRBJ2-1	CASSLKREGLYEQFF	TGTGCCAGCAGCTTAAAGCGGGAGGGCCTCTATGAGCAGTTCTTC
TRBV19	NA	NA	14	TRBJ1-5	CASSGQGGNQPQHF	TGTGCCAGTAGTGGGCAGGGCGGAAATCAGCCCCAGCATTTT
TRBV5-1	NA	NA	13	TRBJ2-1	CASSLGWSDEQFF	TGCGCCAGCAGCTTGGGGTGGAGCGATGAGCAGTTCTTC
TRBV19	TRBD1	NA	14	TRBJ1-2	CASSKGMTGPGYTF	TGTGCCAGTAGTAAGGGGATGACAGGGCCTGGCTACACCTTC
TRBV5-1	NA	NA	12	TRBJ2-7	CASSGNLHEQYF	TGCGCCAGCAGCGGGAATTTGCACGAGCAGTACTTC
TRBV4-2	NA	NA	15	TRBJ1-3	CASSQDSNSGNTIYF	TGTGCCAGCAGCCAAGACAGTAACTCTGGAAACACCATATATTTT
TRBV6-1	TRBD1	NA	13	TRBJ2-3	CASGDRSTDTQYF	TGTGCCAGCGGGGACAGGTCCACAGATACGCAGTATTTT
TRBV28	NA	NA	12	TRBJ2-6	CATRSGANVLTF	TGTGCCACCCGATCTGGGGCCAACGTCCTGACTTTC
TRBV28	NA	NA	15	TRBJ2-2	CASSNEVGSSGELFF	TGTGCCAGCAGCAACGAAGTCGGGAGCTCCGGGGAGCTGTTTTTT
TRBV5-1	NA	NA	14	TRBJ1-3	CASSLEGGGNTIYF	TGCGCCAGCAGCTTGGAGGGAGGAGGAAACACCATATATTTT
TRBV19	NA	NA	13	TRBJ2-7	CASSTRDKYEQYF	TGTGCCAGTAGTACCCGGGACAAGTACGAGCAGTACTTC
TRBV2	NA	NA	14	TRBJ1-1	CASSVVTVNTEAFF	TGTGCCAGCAGTGTGGTTACGGTGAACACTGAAGCTTTCTTT
TRBV7-9	TRBD1	NA	14	TRBJ2-5	CASSNTGAVETQYF	TGTGCCAGCAGTAATACAGGGGCCGTAGAGACCCAGTACTTC
TRBV19	TRBD2	NA	15	TRBJ2-7	CASSTHSGSSYEQYF	TGTGCCAGTAGTACACATAGCGGGAGCTCCTACGAGCAGTACTTC
TRBV2	TRBD2	NA	12	TRBJ2-1	CAGGRAYNEQFF	TGTGCGGGCGGGAGGGCCTACAATGAGCAGTTCTTC
TRBV7-9	NA	NA	14	TRBJ2-3	CASSLGSDSSTQYF	TGTGCCAGCAGCTTAGGTTCCGATTCGTCCACGCAGTATTTT
TRBV7-8	TRBD1	NA	13	TRBJ2-5	CASIDRGPETQYF	TGTGCCAGCATCGACAGGGGGCCGGAGACCCAGTACTTC
TRBV28	NA	NA	11	TRBJ1-5	CASSFDQPQHF	TGTGCCAGCAGTTTTGACCAGCCCCAGCATTTT
TRBV18	NA	NA	13	TRBJ2-3	CASSPLGGDTQYF	TGTGCCAGCTCACCACTAGGAGGGGATACGCAGTATTTT
TRBV18	TRBD2	NA	15	TRBJ2-7	CASSPPGTSGYEQYF	TGTGCCAGCTCACCACCGGGGACTAGCGGCTACGAGCAGTACTTC
TRBV21-1	NA	few	18	TRBJ1-2	CASSKNSTESGRNYGYTF	TGTGCCAGCAGCAAAAATTCGACAGAGTCAGGTCGGAACTATGGCTACACCTTC
TRBV6-6	TRBD1	NA	14	TRBJ1-2	CASSYSQGAQGYTF	TGTGCCAGCAGTTACTCGCAGGGGGCGCAAGGCTACACCTTC
TRBV2	TRBD2	NA	18	TRBJ2-7	CAGCPGLAGGPKRLEQYF	TGTGCCGGCTGCCCGGGACTAGCGGGAGGGCCTAAAAGGTTGGAGCAGTACTTC
TRBV18	NA	NA	15	TRBJ2-1	CASSPRPYSYNEQFF	TGTGCCAGCTCACCGAGGCCTTACTCCTACAATGAGCAGTTCTTC
TRBV28	NA	NA	16	TRBJ2-3	CASSPPSGGITDTQYF	TGTGCCAGCAGTCCCCCTTCCGGGGGCATCACAGATACGCAGTATTTT